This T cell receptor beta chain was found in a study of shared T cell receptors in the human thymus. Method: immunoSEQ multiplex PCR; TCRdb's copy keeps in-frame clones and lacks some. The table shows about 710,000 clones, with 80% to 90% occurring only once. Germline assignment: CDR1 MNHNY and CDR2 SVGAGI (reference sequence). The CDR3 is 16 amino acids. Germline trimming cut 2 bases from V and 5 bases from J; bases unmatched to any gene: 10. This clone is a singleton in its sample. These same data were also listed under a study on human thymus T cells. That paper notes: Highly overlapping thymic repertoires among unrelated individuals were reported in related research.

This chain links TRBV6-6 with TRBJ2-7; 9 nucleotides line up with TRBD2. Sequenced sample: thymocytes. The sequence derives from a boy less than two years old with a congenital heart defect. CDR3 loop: CASSYHGSGSRDEQYF. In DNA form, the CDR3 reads TGTGCCAGCAGTTACCATGGTAGCGGGAGTAGGGACGAGCAGTACTTC.